Described below is a single T cell receptor beta chain sequence and its context. The data belong to a study of blood T cell repertoires in COVID-19. TCRdb's table, derived via immunoSEQ multiplex PCR, lists solely in-frame clones and lacks some. This table has under 200,000 clones, approximately 91% appearing once. Germline lookup yields CDR1 MNHEY and CDR2 SMNVEV (reference sequence). This CDR3 region has 15 residues. The V segment lost 0 bases and the J segment 5 bases; nucleotides outside the gene matches: 6. The sequence derives from a man between 65 and 79 years old with active or convalescent COVID-19. The chain couples TRBV27 to TRBJ2-5; 7 nucleotides line up with TRBD2. Sequencing was performed on peripheral blood. The CDR3: CASSLSGLVGETQYF. Here the CDR3 DNA reads TGTGCCAGCAGTTTATCCGGACTAGTCGGGGAGACCCAGTACTTC.